The 18 T cell receptor beta chains below come from one sample, sequenced in a study of T cells in Graves' hyperthyroidism and ophthalmopathy. RNA transcripts served as the template for amplifying TCR beta CDR3 regions. HTBI primers were the set used in a first-round RT-PCR of the TCR CDR3. TCRdb re-called the multiplex PCR reads with MiXCR, one entry per CDR3 protein. The data contain 300,000 to 400,000 distinct CDR3 sequences, roughly 18% of them seen just once; the ten biggest clones take up 45% to 55%. The sequenced sample was blood. All receptors come from a woman aged 50 to 60 with Graves' hyperthyroidism.

The chain recombines TRBV4-1 with TRBJ2-3; 7 bases are shared with TRBD2. CDR1 is MGHRA, CDR2 YSYEKL, per germline. With V trimmed by 1 base and J by 2 bases, 6 bases remained unmatched. The CDR3 extends over 16 amino acids. The DNA for the CDR3 is TGCGCCAGCAGCCAAGCTGGGCTAGCGGACACAGATACGCAGTATTTT. Amino acid sequence: CASSQAGLADTDTQYF.

The chain joins TRBV19 to TRBJ2-2, with TRBD2 matching 10 bases. CDR1 LNHDA and CDR2 SQIVND come from the germline V gene (reference sequence). The CDR3 extends over 15 amino acids. The J segment lost 8 bases and the V segment lost 10 bases, leaving 13 bases of the junction unmatched. The CDR3 region has the DNA TGTGCCACCCATGGGACTAGCGCGGGGGAGGGGGAGCTGTTTTTT. It is translated as CATHGTSAGEGELFF. Filled out from reference TRBV19 and TRBJ2-2, the complete variable domain reads DGGITQSPKYLFRKEGQNVTLSCEQNLNHDAMYWYRQDPGQGLRLIYYSQIVNDFQKGDIAEGYSVSREKKESFPLTVTSAQKNPTAFYLCATHGTSAGEGELFFGEGSRLTVL.

This clonotype turned up a few times. V is TRBV10-3 and J is TRBJ1-2; 8 nucleotides align to TRBD1. The germline gives CDR1 ENHRY, CDR2 SYGVKD. The CDR3 is made up of 15 amino acids. V shed 0 bases and J 8 bases; nucleotides not matched to a gene: 8. This chain's CDR3 is CAISESEQGAGGYTF. The CDR3 DNA sequence: TGTGCCATCAGTGAGTCGGAGCAGGGGGCTGGGGGCTACACCTTC.

Comments on this clonotype: Compared with germline, one end of the junction differs, possibly owing to a read error. The chain recombines TRBV5-1 with TRBJ2-1; tentative D call: TRBD1 (6 bases). The V gene's germline CDR1 is SGHRS and CDR2 YFSETQ. The CDR3 consists of 15 residues. Written as DNA, the CDR3 is TGTGCCAGCAGCTTGGTGGGGGCGCGATCAAGTGAGCAGTTCTTC. It is translated as CASSLVGARSSEQFF.

This clonotype was seen many times. This chain connects TRBV5-1 to TRBJ2-1; tentatively, D is TRBD1 (6 bases). The V gene's germline CDR1 is SGHRS and CDR2 YFSETQ. This CDR3 comprises 14 residues. The V and J ends lost 7 bases and 5 bases respectively, with 16 bases between them. The CDR3 coding sequence is TGCGCCAGCGGATTGTGGACAGTCGACAATGAGCAGTTCTTC. It encodes CASGLWTVDNEQFF.

The rearrangement links TRBV24-1 to TRBJ2-1; no definite D call. There are 17 residues in the CDR3. V lost 4 bases and J 2 bases, leaving 17 bases between the germline ends. The V gene's germline CDR1 is KGHDR and CDR2 SFDVKD. The DNA of the CDR3 is TGTGCCACCAGTGAGCCCAATACAGATTATCCCTACAATGAGCAGTTCTTC. Protein: CATSEPNTDYPYNEQFF.

The V call is TRBV7-2, the J call TRBJ2-7, with D possibly TRBD2 on 6 matching bases. Germline V gene sequence: CDR1 SGHTA, CDR2 FQGNSA. The CDR3 extends over 13 amino acids. V lost 4 bases and J lost 6, with 13 bases in between. CDR3 coding DNA: TGTGCCAGCAGCTCCCAAGGAGGGATCGAGCAGTACTTC. It is translated as CASSSQGGIEQYF.

About this clonotype itself: A much larger clone lies a single base off, so this may be a read error. The J gene is TRBJ2-7, the V gene TRBV7-8; D gene uncertain. The CDR3 is 12 amino acids. Germline CDR1 reads SGHVS; CDR2 reads FQNEAQ. CDR3 protein: CASSLDNYEQHF. The CDR3 DNA sequence: TGTGCCAGCAGCTTAGACAACTACGAGCAGCACTTC.

This clonotype was recorded many times. The gene calls are TRBV27 and TRBJ2-7; D uncertain. The V end was cut by 2 bases, the J end by 0 bases, with 5 bases between. The germline CDR1 and CDR2 sequences are MNHEY and SMNVEV (reference sequence). This CDR3 is built from 13 residues. The CDR3, as DNA: TGTGCCAGCAGTTTACTTGACTCCTACGAGCAGTACTTC. It is translated as CASSLLDSYEQYF.

J is TRBJ1-1 and V is TRBV20-1; D remains unclear. The CDR3 covers 13 residues. Germline values: CDR1 DFQATT, CDR2 SNEGSKA (reference sequence). With 6 bases removed from V and 4 bases from J, the gap between germline ends came to 15 bases. The DNA for the CDR3 is TGCAGTGCCATCCAGGACCCGGGCACTGAAGCTTTCTTT. It yields the protein CSAIQDPGTEAFF.

This clonotype was counted at least ten times. The chain has TRBV20-1 and TRBJ2-1; 9 positions agree with TRBD2. After removal of 6 bases from V and 0 bases from J, the junction contained 3 bases not matched to a gene. The CDR3 runs 14 residues. CDR1 DFQATT and CDR2 SNEGSKA come from the germline V gene (reference sequence). The CDR3 sequence: CSAPREGSYNEQFF. The CDR3 nucleotides are TGCAGTGCACCGCGGGAGGGCTCCTACAATGAGCAGTTCTTC.

The V gene is TRBV6-1, the J gene TRBJ2-3; D perhaps matches TRBD1 (6 bases). CDR1 and CDR2 from the germline V gene are MNHNS and SASEGT. V gave up 3 bases and J gave up 5 bases, with 12 bases separating them. The CDR3 is made up of 14 amino acids. CDR3 in DNA: TGTGCCAGCAGTGATAGGGACAAACTAGATACGCAGTATTTT. The encoded protein is CASSDRDKLDTQYF.

This clonotype has a handful of counts. This chain joins TRBV10-3 and TRBJ2-5; D is perhaps TRBD1 (5 bases). CDR3 length: 15 amino acids. V dropped 5 bases and J dropped 3 bases, with 16 bases sitting between them. Germline values: CDR1 ENHRY, CDR2 SYGVKD. CDR3 sequence (DNA): TGTGCCATCAGTCTCACACCCAGGGTAGAAGAGACCCAGTACTTC. Encoded protein: CAISLTPRVEETQYF.

This clonotype was seen at least ten times. CDR3: CASSFQRRGYEQYF. As DNA, the CDR3 is TGTGCCAGCAGCTTCCAAAGGAGGGGTTACGAGCAGTACTTC. This chain connects TRBV7-2 to TRBJ2-7; possibly TRBD2 for D (6 bases). Germline CDR1 is SGHTA and CDR2 is FQGNSA. The V end was cut by 3 bases, the J end by 4 bases, with 13 bases between. The CDR3 has 14 residues.

J is TRBJ1-6 and V is TRBV6-5; 7 bases align to TRBD1. V shed 4 bases, J shed 4 bases, and the junction held 7 bases outside the gene matches. Germline CDR1 and CDR2: MNHEY and SVGAGI. The CDR3 loop spans 16 amino acids. The CDR3 loop is CASSFSRDSYNSPLHF. In DNA, the CDR3 is TGTGCCAGCAGTTTTTCCCGGGACAGTTATAATTCACCCCTCCACTTT.

The rearrangement joins TRBV15 to TRBJ1-6; D is uncertain. This CDR3 is 12 amino acids long. Trimming cost V 0 bases and J 14 bases, with 8 bases left between them. CDR1 is LNHNV and CDR2 is YYDKDF in the germline V gene (reference sequence). This chain's CDR3 is CATSRDVSTLHF. CDR3 nucleotides: TGTGCCACCAGCAGAGACGTCAGCACCCTCCACTTT.

V usage is TRBV19 and J usage is TRBJ2-2; TRBD2 matches at 10 bases. Trimming at V came to 1 base and at J to 0 bases, leaving 2 bases not matched to a gene. This CDR3 region has 17 residues. CDR1 and CDR2 (germline): LNHDA, SQIVND (reference sequence). Here the CDR3 DNA reads TGTGCCAGTAGTATAGGTAGCGGGGGGCCGAACACCGGGGAGCTGTTTTTT. Its protein product is CASSIGSGGPNTGELFF.

The gene calls are TRBV2 and TRBJ2-3; D not certain. CDR3 length: 13 amino acids. V was pared by 4 bases and J by 2 bases, with 7 bases between. The germline V gene encodes CDR1 SNHLY and CDR2 FYNNEI. This chain's CDR3 is CASSVRYTDTQYF. DNA for the CDR3: TGTGCCAGCAGTGTCAGATACACAGATACGCAGTATTTT.